This entry features one TCR beta chain sequence. The sample is drawn from a study of blood T cell repertoires in COVID-19. The CDR3 covers 14 residues. The V gene's germline CDR1 is MDHEN and CDR2 SYDVKM. Trimming took off 3 bases at V and 0 bases at J, with 7 bases between the two ends. In the original workflow: Estimation of nucleated cell counts was performed using reference gene primer amplification. Assay used: immunoSEQ multiplex PCR; TCRdb lists only in-frame clones, some missing. Clonal size and the V and J genes are those of that table, whereas D and trimming came from the DNA. The sample lists 100,000 to 150,000 clones, around 87% occurring once.

Sample: peripheral blood. The origin of this receptor is a man in his 70s with active COVID-19. The chain employs TRBV28 and TRBJ2-3, with D possibly matching TRBD1 (6 bases). The CDR3 region has the DNA TGTGCCAGCAGTTTTGGACAGAGCACAGATACGCAGTATTTT. It translates to CASSFGQSTDTQYF. Supplemented by reference TRBV28 and TRBJ2-3, the full variable domain reads DVKVTQSSRYLVKRTGEKVFLECVQDMDHENMFWYRQDPGLGLRLIYFSYDVKMKEKGDIPEGYSVSREKKERFSLILESASTNQTSMYLCASSFGQSTDTQYFGPGTRLTVL.